Included here is one TCR beta chain sequence, with context. Antigen specificity is unknown. The repertoire was sequenced with immunoSEQ multiplex PCR; TCRdb's copy has only in-frame clones and lacks some. This sample has about 90,000 clones, with approximately 78% found just once. These data originate in a study of graft-versus-host responses after intestinal transplantation. Study summary: Anti-thymocyte globulin was used for induction in all recipients, who then took tacrolimus and steroids for roughly three years.

The CDR3 has 15 amino acids. From germline, CDR1 is SGHRS and CDR2 YFSETQ. V lost 8 bases and J lost 1, with 18 bases in between. The clonotype originates from a human donor who received an intestinal transplant. The chain links TRBV5-1 to TRBJ1-1, with D possibly TRBD1 on 5 matching bases. Sequences were derived from unstimulated CD4+ T cells sorted from spleen or lymph node cells, sampled before intestinal transplant. The CDR3 DNA reads as TGCGCCAGTACATGGAATGGGGGGACGAACACTGAAGCTTTCTTT. Translating gives CASTWNGGTNTEAFF.